The present T cell receptor beta chain was sequenced within a study of Ad26.COV2.S vaccination and SARS-CoV-2 variants. Background on the study: Intramuscular Ad26.COV2.S at 5x10^10 or 1x10^11 viral particles. General observations from the study: Breadth and depth estimates from TCRs may understate total T cell responses. The study found higher spike-specific TCR breadth in vaccine than placebo recipients.

Treatment defined: some 20 received Ad26.COV2.S at low or high dose, single or two shots; roughly 5 received placebo; per-sample allocation not given. On day 63 after the first injection, vaccine and placebo recipients gave samples. An Ad26 vector carrying the Wuhan-strain SARS-CoV-2 spike served as the vaccine. Repertoires were generated with immunoSEQ multiplex PCR, while TCRdb's copy carries only in-frame clones and drops some. This table holds roughly 320,000 clones, approximately 86% found once. A word on this clone: Antigen: not known.

The CDR3 has 15 amino acids. Germline values: CDR1 LGHDT, CDR2 YNNKEL (reference sequence). V lost 4 bases and J lost 0; bases outside the gene matches: 1. The origin of this receptor is a person aged 18 to 59 who received the Ad26.COV2.S COVID-19 vaccine or a placebo. The rearrangement joins TRBV3-1 (or the pseudogene TRBV3-2) to TRBJ1-5, with TRBD1 matching over 9 bases. Source: peripheral blood, taken in a trial of Ad26.COV2.S vaccine versus placebo. The CDR3 DNA follows: TGTGCCAGCAGCCGGACAGGGGATAGCAATCAGCCCCAGCATTTT. Protein product: CASSRTGDSNQPQHF.